The source of this TCR beta chain is a study of cytomegalovirus exposure and HLA in healthy donors. The data were produced by immunoSEQ multiplex PCR, yet TCRdb's version contains in-frame clones alone and is incomplete. The sample lists some 200,000 clones; around nine tenths were seen once. Worth noting for this clone: The antigen is unknown.

The donors were in the 120-subject validation cohort; that cohort was separate from the roughly 660-subject first cohort. General study points: The study listed some 160 cytomegalovirus-associated TCR beta chains. Subsequent analysis showed first-cohort TCR clusters tending to co-occur in 120 validation repertoires.

V was cut by 1 base and J by 6 bases, with 6 bases left in between. Per germline, CDR1 MNHEY and CDR2 SVGAGI. The CDR3 consists of 13 residues. The chain links TRBV6-5 to TRBJ2-2; no clear D gene. This TCR derives from a man between 25 and 39 years old in good health and CMV-seropositive. Sequenced: PBMCs. DNA of the CDR3: TGTGCCAGCAGTTACTATGGGGCCGGGGAGCTGTTTTTT. This gives the protein CASSYYGAGELFF.